Following are 26 T cell receptor beta chains from one sample sequenced in a study of blood T cell repertoires in COVID-19. Assay: immunoSEQ multiplex PCR; the TCRdb copy retains only in-frame clones and omits some. The sample records around 240,000 clones, approximately 85% being singletons. The sample comprised PBMCs or T cells enriched from blood (not recorded which). The receptors derive from a woman aged 45-59 years who had recovered from COVID-19.

The chain combines TRBV6-4 with TRBJ2-2, with D possibly matching TRBD1 (5 bases). CDR3 length: 13 residues. Trimming took off 6 bases at V and 2 bases at J, with 7 bases between the two ends. Germline V gene lookup returns CDR1 MRHNA and CDR2 SNTAGT. DNA for the CDR3: TGTGCCAGCAGCAGGGAAAACACCGGGGAGCTGTTTTTT. Amino acid sequence: CASSRENTGELFF.

J is TRBJ1-1 and V is TRBV4-3; D unclear. Germline V CDR1 and CDR2: LGHNA, YSLEER. This CDR3 spans 14 amino acids. Trimming stripped 4 bases from V and 0 bases from J, with 9 bases between. CDR3 nucleotides: TGCGCCAGCAGCCGCTCGCGTATGAACACTGAAGCTTTCTTT. It encodes CASSRSRMNTEAFF.

The V call is TRBV5-1, the J call TRBJ1-1; 7 bases fit TRBD1. Germline V gene sequence: CDR1 SGHRS, CDR2 YFSETQ. CDR3 length equals 18 residues. The trim removed 3 bases at V and 3 bases at J, leaving 17 bases unmatched. CDR3 sequence reads: CASSSLPRTFRGDTEAFF. The CDR3, as DNA: TGCGCCAGCAGCTCTCTCCCACGCACCTTCAGGGGGGACACTGAAGCTTTCTTT.

The chain links TRBV2 to TRBJ2-1, with TRBD2 identical over 7 bases. This CDR3 is 14 amino acids long. V shed 8 bases, J shed 4 bases, and the junction held 8 bases outside the gene matches. The germline CDR1 and CDR2 sequences are SNHLY and FYNNEI. The CDR3 sequence: CASFFNGGYNEQFF. DNA for the CDR3: TGTGCCAGCTTTTTCAACGGGGGGTACAATGAGCAGTTCTTC.

This chain links TRBV7-8 with TRBJ1-5, with TRBD1 matching 8 bases. The CDR3 is made up of 17 amino acids. CDR1 is SGHVS and CDR2 is FQNEAQ in the germline V gene. V lost 4 bases and J lost 3; bases outside the gene matches: 11. The CDR3 loop reads CASSSRGTGSVNQPQHF. CDR3 bases: TGTGCCAGCAGCTCCCGGGGGACAGGCAGCGTCAATCAGCCCCAGCATTTT.

This chain uses TRBV27 with TRBJ1-5; D might be TRBD1 (6 bases). This CDR3 spans 14 amino acids. V was trimmed by 2 bases and J by 5 bases, leaving 10 bases between them. Per germline, CDR1 MNHEY and CDR2 SMNVEV (reference sequence). The DNA of the CDR3 is TGTGCCAGCAGTTTAGCAGGGGAAGATCAGCCCCAGCATTTT. Protein: CASSLAGEDQPQHF.

The chain uses TRBV4-3 and TRBJ2-3; D perhaps matches TRBD2 (6 bases). From germline, CDR1 is LGHNA and CDR2 YSLEER. V was shortened by 1 base and J by 0 bases, with 11 bases between the two germline ends. This CDR3 has 16 residues. The CDR3 DNA reads TGCGCCAGCAGCCAAGTGCCGGGGACTAGCACAGATACGCAGTATTTT. Translation: CASSQVPGTSTDTQYF.

The count of this clone is one. J is TRBJ1-2 and V is TRBV29-1, with D possibly being TRBD1 (5 bases). The CDR3 has 15 residues. Trimming stripped 7 bases from V and 4 bases from J, with 22 bases between. Germline lookup yields CDR1 SQVTM and CDR2 ANQGSEA. CDR3: CSGLAAGVGGYGYTF. The CDR3 DNA reads as TGCAGCGGACTAGCCGCGGGGGTTGGGGGCTATGGCTACACCTTC. Complete variable domain (other parts from reference TRBV29-1 and TRBJ1-2): SAVISQKPSRDICQRGTSLTIQCQVDSQVTMMFWYRQQPGQSLTLIATANQGSEATYESGFVIDKFPISRPNLTFSTLTVSNMSPEDSSIYLCSGLAAGVGGYGYTFGSGTRLTVV.

The rearrangement links TRBV18 to TRBJ2-6; 10 positions agree with TRBD1. CDR1 and CDR2 (germline): KGHSH, LQKENI. The CDR3 loop spans 18 amino acids. V gave up 6 bases and J gave up 0 bases; unmatched junction bases: 8. The CDR3 loop reads CASSSRQGANSGANVLTF. CDR3 DNA: TGTGCCAGCTCCTCCAGACAGGGGGCCAACTCTGGGGCCAACGTCCTGACTTTC.

This sequence joins TRBV6-5 and TRBJ2-1; 13 bases match TRBD2. The junction had 8 bases not matched to a gene; V was cut back by 6 bases and J by 9 bases. Germline V gene lookup returns CDR1 MNHEY and CDR2 SVGAGI. The CDR3 runs to 15 residues. CDR3 loop: CASRARTSGSSEQFF. The CDR3 DNA is TGTGCCAGCAGGGCCCGGACTAGCGGGAGTAGTGAGCAGTTCTTC.

The rearrangement joins TRBV30 to TRBJ1-2; D gene uncertain. Trimming cost V 0 bases and J 2 bases, with 13 bases left between them. The CDR3 length is 15 residues. Germline CDR1 is GTSNPN and CDR2 is SVGIG (reference sequence). CDR3 in DNA: TGTGCCTGGAGTGTTTCTGGCGGTATAAACTATGGCTACACCTTC. Encoded protein: CAWSVSGGINYGYTF.

The CDR3: CSVHRITEAFF. CDR3 sequence (DNA): TGCAGCGTTCACAGGATCACTGAAGCTTTCTTT. This chain joins TRBV29-1 and TRBJ1-1; possible D gene TRBD1, 5 bases. Germline-derived CDR1 and CDR2 are SQVTM and ANQGSEA. The CDR3 has 11 residues. V gave up 5 bases and J gave up 4 bases, with 8 bases separating them.

The rearrangement uses TRBV28 and TRBJ2-7; 11 bases align to TRBD2. This CDR3 is 15 amino acids long. Germline lookup yields CDR1 MDHEN and CDR2 SYDVKM. V trimming: 7 bases; J trimming: 2 bases; junction bases outside the gene matches: 7. The CDR3, as DNA: TGTGCCAGCAAGACTAGCGGGATTCCTCCCTACGAGCAGTACTTC. Translation: CASKTSGIPPYEQYF.

V and J are TRBV27 and TRBJ1-5; TRBD1 is a possible D gene (6 bases). CDR1 and CDR2 from the germline V gene are MNHEY and SMNVEV (reference sequence). Trimming took off 2 bases at V and 6 bases at J, with 11 bases between the two ends. The length of the CDR3 is 14 residues. Written as DNA, the CDR3 is TGTGCCAGCAGTTTACAGGGGTTTGGTCAGCCCCAGCATTTT. Translation: CASSLQGFGQPQHF.

The chain recombines TRBV7-2 with TRBJ2-6; TRBD1 aligns across 9 bases. From germline, CDR1 is SGHTA and CDR2 FQGNSA. After removal of 7 bases from V and 0 bases from J, the junction contained 7 bases not matched to a gene. The CDR3 loop spans 17 amino acids. CDR3 sequence: CASKPGQGFSGANVLTF. In nucleotides, the CDR3 is TGTGCCAGCAAACCGGGACAGGGCTTCTCTGGGGCCAACGTCCTGACTTTC.

With regard to this clone: Other DNA sequences in the same sample also yield this CDR3. The chain has TRBV3-1 (or the pseudogene TRBV3-2) and TRBJ1-1; D might be TRBD1 (6 bases). The germline CDR1 and CDR2 sequences are LGHDT and YNNKEL (reference sequence). Trimming removed 6 bases from V and 5 bases from J, with 7 bases in between. This CDR3 has 11 amino acids. The CDR3 DNA follows: TGTGCCAGCAGAGGGGGTACTGAAGCTTTCTTT. Translating gives CASRGGTEAFF.

Concerning this clone: This sample includes further DNA sequences coding for the same CDR3. The V call is TRBV7-9, the J call TRBJ1-5, with D possibly matching TRBD1 (6 bases). With 0 bases removed from V and 0 bases from J, the gap between germline ends came to 6 bases. CDR3 length equals 15 residues. Germline CDR1 reads SEHNR; CDR2 reads FQNEAQ (reference sequence). In nucleotides, the CDR3 is TGTGCCAGCAGCTTAGCAGGGGGTAGCAATCAGCCCCAGCATTTT. Translating gives CASSLAGGSNQPQHF. The whole variable domain, remainder taken from reference TRBV7-9 and TRBJ1-5, is DTGVSQNPRHKITKRGQNVTFRCDPISEHNRLYWYRQTLGQGPEFLTYFQNEAQLEKSRLLSDRFSAERPKGSFSTLEIQRTEQGDSAMYLCASSLAGGSNQPQHFGDGTRLSIL.

The CDR3 reads CASSSLQGGGYTF. The CDR3 DNA follows: TGTGCCAGCAGCTCTCTTCAGGGGGGAGGCTACACCTTC. The chain recombines TRBV9 with TRBJ1-2; 7 positions agree with TRBD1. The CDR3 sequence is 13 residues long. Trimming cost V 4 bases and J 8 bases; bases outside gene matches: 8. Germline CDR1 and CDR2: SGDLS and YYNGEE.

The chain links TRBV2 to TRBJ1-1; TRBD1 is a possible D gene (6 bases). Deletions cut 6 bases from V and 2 bases from J, with 10 bases between. Germline CDR1 SNHLY, CDR2 FYNNEI. CDR3 length: 13 residues. Here the CDR3 DNA reads TGTGCCAGCAGCTTACAGGGAAACACTGAAGCTTTCTTT. It yields the protein CASSLQGNTEAFF. Combining the CDR3 with reference TRBV2 and TRBJ1-1 gives the whole variable domain EPEVTQTPSHQVTQMGQEVILRCVPISNHLYFYWYRQILGQKVEFLVSFYNNEISEKSEIFDDQFSVERPDGSNFTLKIRSTKLEDSAMYFCASSLQGNTEAFFGQGTRLTVV.

This clone was counted once. This chain joins TRBV29-1 and TRBJ1-2; D gene uncertain. The CDR3 spans 13 residues. Trimming removed 6 bases from V and 3 bases from J, with 14 bases in between. The V gene's germline CDR1 is SQVTM and CDR2 ANQGSEA. The CDR3 DNA reads as TGCAGCGTAGGACGGGGTGTTGACTATGGCTACACCTTC. Protein: CSVGRGVDYGYTF.

This chain links TRBV19 with TRBJ2-1; 9 bases fit TRBD2. Per the germline V gene, CDR1 is LNHDA and CDR2 is SQIVND (reference sequence). Losses at the gene ends were 1 base for V and 9 bases for J; bases not matched to a gene: 10. CDR3 size: 16 residues. As DNA, the CDR3 is TGTGCCAGTAGTATAGGCGGGACTAGCCCCCAGGTTGAGCAGTTCTTC. Translating gives CASSIGGTSPQVEQFF.

This rearrangement joins TRBV4-1 to TRBJ1-2, with D possibly being TRBD1 (6 bases). The germline V gene encodes CDR1 MGHRA and CDR2 YSYEKL. This CDR3 contains 12 residues. V lost 0 bases to trimming and J lost 11 bases, with 10 bases between them. CDR3 loop: CASSQDPQGYTF. The CDR3 DNA is TGCGCCAGCAGCCAAGATCCGCAGGGGTACACCTTC.

A few counts support this clone. The V and J genes are TRBV7-9 and TRBJ1-2; no clear D gene. CDR1 is SEHNR, CDR2 FQNEAQ, per germline (reference sequence). This CDR3 has 12 residues. V dropped 1 base and J dropped 5 bases, with 5 bases sitting between them. The DNA of the CDR3 is TGTGCCAGCAGCTTAGATCGGTATGGCTACACCTTC. Its protein product is CASSLDRYGYTF.

The gene calls are TRBV24-1 and TRBJ2-1, with 9 bases fitting TRBD2. The J segment lost 10 bases and the V segment lost 4 bases, leaving 13 bases of the junction unmatched. CDR1 KGHDR and CDR2 SFDVKD come from the germline V gene. This CDR3 region has 16 residues. In DNA form, the CDR3 reads TGTGCCACCAGTGAGGGGACTAGCCTGACCGTAGGGGAGCAGTTCTTC. Amino acid sequence: CATSEGTSLTVGEQFF.

This clone was counted between two and nine times. V gene TRBV6-2 or TRBV6-3 combines with J gene TRBJ2-1; D call uncertain. Trimming removed 4 bases from V and 7 bases from J, with 11 bases in between. Germline V gene sequence: CDR1 MNHEY, CDR2 SVGEGT. The CDR3 extends over 13 amino acids. CDR3 residues: CASSLIMRNEQFF. DNA of the CDR3: TGTGCCAGCAGTTTAATAATGAGGAATGAGCAGTTCTTC.

The genes are TRBV7-9 and TRBJ1-2; 7 nucleotides match TRBD1. The CDR3 length is 11 residues. Germline-derived CDR1 and CDR2 are SEHNR and FQNEAQ (reference sequence). J was trimmed by 10 bases and V by 5 bases; bases with no gene match: 4. The CDR3, as DNA: TGTGCCAGCAGCCCAGGGACAGACTACACCTTC. It is translated as CASSPGTDYTF.